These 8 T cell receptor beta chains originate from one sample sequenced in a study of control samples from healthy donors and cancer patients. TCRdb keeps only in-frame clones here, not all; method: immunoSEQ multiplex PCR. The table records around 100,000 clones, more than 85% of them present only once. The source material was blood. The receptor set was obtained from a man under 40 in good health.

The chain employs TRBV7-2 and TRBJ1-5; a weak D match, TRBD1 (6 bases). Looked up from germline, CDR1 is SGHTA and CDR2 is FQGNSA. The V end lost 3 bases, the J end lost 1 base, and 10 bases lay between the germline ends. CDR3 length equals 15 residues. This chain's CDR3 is CASSFGRGSNQPQHF. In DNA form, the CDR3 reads TGTGCCAGCAGCTTCGGCAGGGGAAGCAATCAGCCCCAGCATTTT.

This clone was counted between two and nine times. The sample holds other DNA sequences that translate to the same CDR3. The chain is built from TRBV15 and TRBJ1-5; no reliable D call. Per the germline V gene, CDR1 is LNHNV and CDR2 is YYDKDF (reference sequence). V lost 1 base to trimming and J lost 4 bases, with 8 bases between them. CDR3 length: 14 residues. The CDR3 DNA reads TGTGCCACCAGCAGAGGAGGGAGAAATCAGCCCCAGCATTTT. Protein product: CATSRGGRNQPQHF.

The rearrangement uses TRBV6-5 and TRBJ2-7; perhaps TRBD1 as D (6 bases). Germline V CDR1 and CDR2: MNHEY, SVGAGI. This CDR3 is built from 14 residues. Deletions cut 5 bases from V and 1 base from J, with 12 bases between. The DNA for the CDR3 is TGTGCCAGCAGTCCTATGGACAGTTCCTACGAGCAGTACGTC. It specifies CASSPMDSSYEQYV.

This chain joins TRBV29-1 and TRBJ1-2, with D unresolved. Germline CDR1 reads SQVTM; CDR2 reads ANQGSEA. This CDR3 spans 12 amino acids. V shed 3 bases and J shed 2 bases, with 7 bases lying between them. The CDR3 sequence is CSVEVRNYGYTF. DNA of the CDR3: TGCAGCGTTGAGGTTAGGAACTATGGCTACACCTTC. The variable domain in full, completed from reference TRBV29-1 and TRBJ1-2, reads SAVISQKPSRDICQRGTSLTIQCQVDSQVTMMFWYRQQPGQSLTLIATANQGSEATYESGFVIDKFPISRPNLTFSTLTVSNMSPEDSSIYLCSVEVRNYGYTFGSGTRLTVV.

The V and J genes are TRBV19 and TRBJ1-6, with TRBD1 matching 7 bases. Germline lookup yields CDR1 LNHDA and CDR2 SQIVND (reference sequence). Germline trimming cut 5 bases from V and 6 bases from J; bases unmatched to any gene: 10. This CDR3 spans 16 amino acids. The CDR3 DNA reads TGTGCCAGTAGTCACCAGGGGGAGCAGGGTAATTCACCCCTCCACTTT. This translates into CASSHQGEQGNSPLHF.

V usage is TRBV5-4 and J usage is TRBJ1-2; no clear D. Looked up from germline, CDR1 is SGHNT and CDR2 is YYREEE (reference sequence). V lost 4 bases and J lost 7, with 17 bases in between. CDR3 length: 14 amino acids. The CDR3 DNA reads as TGTGCCAGCAGCCGAAGCTGGCGGGCCCCTGGCTACACCTTC. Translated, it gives CASSRSWRAPGYTF.

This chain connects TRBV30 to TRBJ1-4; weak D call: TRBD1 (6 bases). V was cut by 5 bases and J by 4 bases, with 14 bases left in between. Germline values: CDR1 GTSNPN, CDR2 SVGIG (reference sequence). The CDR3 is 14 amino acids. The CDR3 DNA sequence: TGTGCCTGGCATACAGGGCACCTTAATGAAAAACTGTTTTTT. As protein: CAWHTGHLNEKLFF. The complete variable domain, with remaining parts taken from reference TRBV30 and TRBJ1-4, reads SQTIHQWPATLVQPVGSPLSLECTVEGTSNPNLYWYRQAAGRGLQLLFYSVGIGQISSEVPQNLSASRPQDRQFILSSKKLLLSDSGFYLCAWHTGHLNEKLFFGSGTQLSVL.

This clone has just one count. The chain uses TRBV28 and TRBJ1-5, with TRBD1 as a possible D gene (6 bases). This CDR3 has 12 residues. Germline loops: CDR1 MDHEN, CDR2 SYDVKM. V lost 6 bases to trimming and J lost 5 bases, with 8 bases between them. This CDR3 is CASRSGDQPQHF. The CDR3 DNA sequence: TGTGCCAGCAGGTCAGGGGATCAGCCCCAGCATTTT.